The 29 T cell receptor beta chains below were found in one sample sequenced in a study of T cells in Graves' hyperthyroidism and ophthalmopathy. Using RNA transcripts as the source, TCR beta CDR3 regions were amplified. The HTBI primer set was used in a first-round RT-PCR of the TCR CDR3. TCRdb processed the multiplex PCR reads anew with MiXCR; each CDR3 protein has one entry. The table shows 550,000 to 700,000 distinct CDR3 sequences, with about 14% occurring only once. Sequencing was performed on blood. These receptors originate from a woman in her thirties or forties with Graves' ophthalmopathy.

This clonotype showed up many times. This rearrangement joins TRBV6-2 or TRBV6-3 to TRBJ1-5; D may be TRBD1 (5 bases). Trimming shortened V by 0 bases and J by 5 bases, and 8 bases separated the two germline ends. The CDR3 loop spans 14 amino acids. Germline V gene sequence: CDR1 MNHEY, CDR2 SVGEGT. Here the CDR3 DNA reads TGTGCCAGCAGTTACTCAATGGGGGATCAGCCCCAGCATTTT. Protein: CASSYSMGDQPQHF.

The table lists this clonotype with many counts. The chain couples TRBV12-3 or TRBV12-4 to TRBJ1-2; a possible D gene is TRBD1 (5 bases). This CDR3 region has 13 residues. The germline V and J ends were trimmed by 4 bases and 3 bases, with 9 bases remaining between them. CDR3 in DNA: TGTGCCAGCAGTTCAGGGTTGGACTATGGCTACACCTTC. It encodes CASSSGLDYGYTF.

J is TRBJ2-5 and V is TRBV7-9; the D is unclear. The V gene lost 1 base and the J gene lost 3 bases, with 12 bases spanning the gap. The CDR3 contains 15 residues. Germline lookup yields CDR1 SEHNR and CDR2 FQNEAQ (reference sequence). CDR3 DNA: TGTGCCAGCAGCTTAGAGGCCGAGTTCGAAGAGACCCAGTACTTC. Amino acids: CASSLEAEFEETQYF.

This clonotype was observed a few times. The chain employs TRBV2 and TRBJ2-2; 9 bases are shared with TRBD1. J gave up 7 bases and V 6 bases, and 9 bases lay outside the gene matches. In germline, CDR1 is SNHLY, CDR2 FYNNEI. The CDR3 length is 15 residues. The CDR3 coding sequence is TGTGCCAGCAGGGATACAGGGGGCTATGACGGGGAGCTGTTTTTT. Protein: CASRDTGGYDGELFF. Full variable domain (rest looked up from reference TRBV2 and TRBJ2-2): EPEVTQTPSHQVTQMGQEVILRCVPISNHLYFYWYRQILGQKVEFLVSFYNNEISEKSEIFDDQFSVERPDGSNFTLKIRSTKLEDSAMYFCASRDTGGYDGELFFGEGSRLTVL.

The genes are TRBV10-3 and TRBJ1-1; no definite D call. Trimming stripped 0 bases from V and 5 bases from J, with 13 bases between. The germline CDR1 and CDR2 sequences are ENHRY and SYGVKD. The CDR3 contains 15 residues. The CDR3 is CAISESGPGRTEAFF. CDR3 nucleotide sequence: TGTGCCATCAGTGAGTCGGGTCCCGGGCGGACTGAAGCTTTCTTT.

V usage is TRBV6-2 or TRBV6-3 and J usage is TRBJ2-3; D possibly corresponds to TRBD2 (6 bases). CDR3 length: 14 amino acids. The ends were cut back, 2 bases at V and 4 bases at J, with 10 bases in the middle. Germline values: CDR1 MNHEY, CDR2 SVGEGT. CDR3 nucleotide sequence: TGTGCCAGCAGTTACGGAGGGCCGGCAGATACGCAGTATTTT. Its translation is CASSYGGPADTQYF.

This clonotype has at least ten counts. In DNA, the CDR3 is TGTGCCACCAGTGGGACAAACTATGGCTACACCTTC. Translating gives CATSGTNYGYTF. The chain carries TRBV24-1 and TRBJ1-2; a weak D match, TRBD1 (5 bases). Germline CDR1 KGHDR, CDR2 SFDVKD. This CDR3 is 12 amino acids long. Trimming stripped 5 bases from V and 2 bases from J, with 5 bases between.

This clonotype was counted a few times. The CDR3 loop reads CASRGTGGAYEQYF. The CDR3 DNA sequence: TGTGCCAGCAGGGGGACAGGGGGAGCCTACGAGCAGTACTTC. The chain recombines TRBV3-1 with TRBJ2-7, with 11 bases lining up with TRBD1. The CDR3 is made up of 14 amino acids. The V and J ends lost 6 bases and 2 bases, in that order; junction bases with no gene match: 3. Per germline, CDR1 LGHDT and CDR2 YNNKEL (reference sequence).

This sequence joins TRBV11-3 and TRBJ2-7; perhaps TRBD2 as D (7 bases). V gave up 5 bases and J gave up 3 bases, with 14 bases separating them. Germline-derived CDR1 and CDR2 are SGHNT and YENEEA. The CDR3 consists of 14 residues. The CDR3 spells CASSPERGHYEQYF. The CDR3 nucleotides are TGTGCCAGCAGCCCCGAGCGGGGACACTACGAGCAGTACTTC.

This clonotype turned up a few times. This chain connects TRBV13 to TRBJ2-1, with D perhaps matching TRBD2 (6 bases). With 5 bases removed from V and 5 bases from J, the gap between germline ends came to 16 bases. Germline values: CDR1 PRHDT, CDR2 FYEKMQ (reference sequence). The CDR3 sequence is 15 residues long. The CDR3, as DNA: TGTGCCAGCAGCCCCCTAGGTAGGGAGGACAATGAGCAGTTCTTC. Protein product: CASSPLGREDNEQFF.

With respect to this clonotype: One junction end disagrees with the germline gene, perhaps due to a read error. V gene TRBV27 combines with J gene TRBJ1-5; D unresolved. The V gene's germline CDR1 is MNHEY and CDR2 SMNVEV (reference sequence). The CDR3 spans 15 residues. CDR3 nucleotides: TGTGCCGGCAGTTCCTGGACGGAAAGAAATCAGCCCCAGCATTTT. Translation: CAGSSWTERNQPQHF.

The V gene is TRBV20-1, the J gene TRBJ2-7, with TRBD2 matching 10 bases. This CDR3 comprises 17 residues. Unmatched junction bases numbered 14, after V lost 3 bases and J lost 3 bases. Germline loops: CDR1 DFQATT, CDR2 SNEGSKA (reference sequence). CDR3 coding DNA: TGCAGTGCTAGGGATACCTTACTAGCGGGAACGATCTACGAGCAGTACTTC. Protein: CSARDTLLAGTIYEQYF.

This clonotype showed up many times. The V and J genes are TRBV9 and TRBJ1-1, with unresolved D. Trimming shortened V by 2 bases and J by 3 bases, and 11 bases separated the two germline ends. Germline V gives CDR1 SGDLS, CDR2 YYNGEE. The CDR3 loop spans 14 amino acids. CDR3 amino acids: CASSVHSAYTEAFF. The CDR3 bases are TGTGCCAGCAGCGTCCACAGTGCCTACACTGAAGCTTTCTTT. The complete variable domain, with remaining parts taken from reference TRBV9 and TRBJ1-1, reads DSGVTQTPKHLITATGQRVTLRCSPRSGDLSVYWYQQSLDQGLQFLIQYYNGEERAKGNILERFSAQQFPDLHSELNLSSLELGDSALYFCASSVHSAYTEAFFGQGTRLTVV.

This clonotype was picked up many times. The J gene is TRBJ2-2, the V gene TRBV12-3 or TRBV12-4; D is perhaps TRBD1 (5 bases). The CDR3 is made up of 14 amino acids. V was pared by 3 bases and J by 4 bases, with 9 bases between. In DNA form, the CDR3 reads TGTGCCAGCAGTTTTCGCAGGGCCACCGGGGAGCTGTTTTTT. Its protein product is CASSFRRATGELFF.

This clonotype was picked up many times. At one end, the junction sequence differs from germline, possibly due to a read error. This rearrangement joins TRBV28 to TRBJ1-1, with unresolved D. The CDR3 consists of 13 residues. CDR1 is MDHEN, CDR2 SYDVKM, per germline. The CDR3 protein is CASRLSANTEAFF. The DNA of the CDR3 is TGTGCCAGCAGGTTATCTGCTAACACTGAAGCTTTCTTT.

This clonotype was recorded only once. V gene TRBV5-1 combines with J gene TRBJ2-7, with TRBD1 identical over 7 bases. The junction had 16 bases not matched to a gene; V was cut back by 4 bases and J by 6 bases. CDR1 is SGHRS and CDR2 is YFSETQ in the germline V gene. The CDR3 has 16 residues. DNA for the CDR3: TGCGCCAGCAGCCCGGGACAGTTTACGTCCGAGGGCGAGCAGTACTTC. It specifies CASSPGQFTSEGEQYF.

This clonotype was detected many times. This CDR3 reads CAWIYSVGDGGYTF. Here the CDR3 DNA reads TGTGCCTGGATTTATTCAGTAGGGGATGGAGGCTACACCTTC. This sequence joins TRBV30 and TRBJ1-2, with a possible D match to TRBD1 (5 bases). CDR3 size: 14 residues. CDR1 and CDR2 (germline): GTSNPN, SVGIG (reference sequence). V was trimmed by 4 bases and J by 8 bases, leaving 20 bases between them.

This clonotype was recorded at least ten times. The V and J genes are TRBV28 and TRBJ1-1; tentatively, D is TRBD1 (5 bases). Trimming took off 6 bases at V and 1 base at J, with 18 bases between the two ends. Germline V gene data show CDR1 as MDHEN and CDR2 as SYDVKM. The CDR3 runs 16 residues. The CDR3 region has the DNA TGTGCCAGCAGCACCAGGGTTCTACCTACGAACACTGAAGCTTTCTTT. It encodes CASSTRVLPTNTEAFF.

V is TRBV14 and J is TRBJ2-7; possibly TRBD2 for D (5 bases). There are 13 residues in the CDR3. Germline V lookup: CDR1 SGHDN, CDR2 FVKESK. V dropped 1 base and J dropped 5 bases, with 9 bases sitting between them. For the CDR3, the DNA is TGTGCCAGCAGCCAAGCCGGAGGAAACGAGCAGTACTTC. Amino acid sequence: CASSQAGGNEQYF.

This clonotype was seen many times. The chain uses TRBV5-1 and TRBJ2-7, with TRBD1 matching over 7 bases. The germline V gene encodes CDR1 SGHRS and CDR2 YFSETQ. The CDR3 runs 14 residues. The trim removed 0 bases at V and 7 bases at J, leaving 7 bases unmatched. In DNA form, the CDR3 reads TGCGCCAGCAGCTTGGCCGAGAGGGGGCAGGAGCAGTACTTC. It specifies CASSLAERGQEQYF.

This clonotype appeared a few times. This chain links TRBV4-1 with TRBJ1-2, with a weak D call TRBD1 (5 bases). CDR1 and CDR2 from the germline V gene are MGHRA and YSYEKL. The CDR3 covers 16 residues. The V and J ends lost 3 bases and 3 bases respectively, with 17 bases between them. The CDR3, as DNA: TGCGCCAGCAGCCATGCACCTAAGCAGGGTGACTATGGCTACACCTTC. It codes for CASSHAPKQGDYGYTF.

At least ten counts were recorded for this clonotype. The gene calls are TRBV13 and TRBJ2-7; D might be TRBD1 (6 bases). Germline V gives CDR1 PRHDT, CDR2 FYEKMQ (reference sequence). The CDR3 loop spans 15 amino acids. The V end lost 4 bases, the J end lost 6 bases, and 19 bases lay between the germline ends. The CDR3 loop reads CASSSDRQDAPEQYF. The CDR3 bases are TGTGCCAGCAGCTCGGACCGACAGGACGCGCCCGAGCAGTACTTC.

The chain carries TRBV20-1 and TRBJ2-5; 10 bases are a match to TRBD2. The CDR3 is 16 residues long. V dropped 1 base and J dropped 3; count of bases not matched to a gene: 8. CDR1 is DFQATT and CDR2 is SNEGSKA in the germline V gene (reference sequence). This chain's CDR3 is CSARASLAGVEETQYF. In DNA form, the CDR3 reads TGCAGTGCTAGAGCGTCGCTAGCGGGAGTGGAAGAGACCCAGTACTTC.

This clonotype appeared many times. The genes are TRBV24-1 and TRBJ2-5, with 7 bases aligning to TRBD1. V gave up 4 bases and J gave up 4 bases; unmatched junction bases: 5. The CDR3 has 14 residues. The germline CDR1 and CDR2 sequences are KGHDR and SFDVKD. This chain's CDR3 is CATSESGQVETQYF. The CDR3, as DNA: TGTGCCACCAGTGAATCAGGACAGGTAGAGACCCAGTACTTC.

The chain employs TRBV5-1 and TRBJ1-2; D perhaps matches TRBD1 (5 bases). Germline V gives CDR1 SGHRS, CDR2 YFSETQ. With 2 bases removed from V and 5 bases from J, the gap between germline ends came to 10 bases. There are 13 residues in the CDR3. For the CDR3, the DNA is TGCGCCAGCAGCTTACAGGCTGAGTATGGCTACACCTTC. It yields the protein CASSLQAEYGYTF.

At least ten counts were recorded for this clonotype. The chain carries TRBV6-1 and TRBJ1-3; TRBD1 is a possible D gene (5 bases). The CDR3 has 15 residues. The ends were cut back, 6 bases at V and 4 bases at J, with 16 bases in the middle. Germline values: CDR1 MNHNS, CDR2 SASEGT. CDR3 coding DNA: TGTGCCAGCAGCTCTCCGGGGAGGGGAGGAAACACCATATATTTT. Residues: CASSSPGRGGNTIYF.

In its sample, this clonotype was seen many times. The chain has TRBV19 and TRBJ2-7, with 8 bases that match TRBD1. The CDR3 covers 16 residues. CDR1 and CDR2 from the germline V gene are LNHDA and SQIVND (reference sequence). The junction had 7 bases not matched to a gene; V was cut back by 1 base and J by 2 bases. The chain's CDR3 is CASSIGTGQAAYEQYF. CDR3 DNA sequence: TGTGCCAGTAGTATAGGAACGGGACAGGCCGCCTACGAGCAGTACTTC.

This clonotype was detected many times. The V and J genes are TRBV5-1 and TRBJ1-2, with 8 bases matching TRBD1. V trimming: 4 bases; J trimming: 8 bases; junction bases outside the gene matches: 10. This CDR3 region has 14 residues. Germline loops: CDR1 SGHRS, CDR2 YFSETQ. The CDR3 DNA sequence: TGCGCCAGCAGCCTGGACCAGGGGGCAAGCGGCTACACCTTC. Translation gives CASSLDQGASGYTF.

In this sample, this clonotype turned up many times. The chain uses TRBV7-2 and TRBJ2-5; TRBD1 is a possible D gene (6 bases). CDR3 length: 14 residues. Germline CDR1 SGHTA, CDR2 FQGNSA. The V end was cut by 6 bases, the J end by 5 bases, with 16 bases between. CDR3 protein: CASSSLTGVETQYF. CDR3 nucleotide sequence: TGTGCCAGCAGTTCATTGACAGGAGTCGAGACCCAGTACTTC. The full variable domain, with the rest looked up from reference TRBV7-2 and TRBJ2-5, is GAGVSQSPSNKVTEKGKDVELRCDPISGHTALYWYRQSLGQGLEFLIYFQGNSAPDKSGLPSDRFSAERTGGSVSTLTIQRTQQEDSAVYLCASSSLTGVETQYFGPGTRLLVL.